A single sample gave rise to the 16 T cell receptor beta chains below, sequenced in a study of glioma-infiltrating T cells. The iRepertoire nested amplicon-rescue multiplex PCR amplified TCR alpha and beta CDR3s from RNA. TCRdb passed the multiplex PCR reads through MiXCR, listing each CDR3 protein once. The table lists roughly 100,000 distinct CDR3 sequences, roughly 30% of them singletons. Input material: glioma tissue, nonneoplastic brain tissue, or PBMCs (not recorded which). These receptors all come from a human donor with low-grade glioma or glioblastoma, undergoing nonglioma brain surgery, or in good health (not recorded which).

The rearrangement uses TRBV5-5 and TRBJ2-7; D remains ambiguous. V was cut by 5 bases and J by 0 bases, with 15 bases left in between. Germline V gives CDR1 SGHKS, CDR2 YYEKEE (reference sequence). CDR3 length equals 15 residues. The CDR3 protein is CASSTLNDFSYEQYF. The CDR3 nucleotides read TGTGCCAGCAGTACACTCAACGACTTCTCCTACGAGCAGTACTTC.

This clonotype was seen only a few times. V gene TRBV12-3 or TRBV12-4 combines with J gene TRBJ2-4, with 11 bases fitting TRBD1. The CDR3 length is 16 residues. The V gene end was trimmed by 5 bases and the J gene end by 9 bases; junction bases not matched to a gene: 12. CDR3 protein: CASSPGTGGALGIQYF. In DNA, the CDR3 is TGTGCCAGCAGTCCCGGGACAGGGGGTGCTTTAGGCATTCAGTACTTC.

Comments on this clonotype: A much larger clonotype is one base distant, so this may be a read error. The genes are TRBV20-1 and TRBJ1-5; D not certain. The CDR3 has 15 amino acids. Germline CDR1 reads DFQATT; CDR2 reads SNEGSKA (reference sequence). The CDR3 here is CSAVQRASSDQPQRF. The CDR3 nucleotides are TGCAGTGCTGTGCAGCGAGCCTCCTCCGATCAGCCCCAGCGTTTT.

This clonotype was recorded a few times. V usage is TRBV7-9 and J usage is TRBJ1-1; D is undetermined. Deletions cut 4 bases from V and 0 bases from J, with 9 bases between. CDR3 length equals 14 residues. Germline V CDR1 and CDR2: SEHNR, FQNEAQ (reference sequence). CDR3 in amino acids: CASSSLLLNTEAFF. Here the CDR3 DNA reads TGTGCCAGCAGCTCCCTTTTATTGAACACTGAAGCTTTCTTT.

This clonotype was detected ten times or more. The chain joins TRBV6-6 to TRBJ1-1, with D perhaps matching TRBD1 (6 bases). The V gene lost 2 bases and the J gene lost 3 bases, with 10 bases spanning the gap. Germline V gives CDR1 MNHNY, CDR2 SVGAGI (reference sequence). The CDR3 has 14 residues. The CDR3: CASSYGEGDTEAFF. The CDR3, as DNA: TGTGCCAGCAGTTACGGGGAGGGGGACACTGAAGCTTTCTTT.

A note on this clonotype: A much larger clone differs by one base, so this may be a read error. The rearrangement uses TRBV4-1 and TRBJ2-7; 11 bases are shared with TRBD1. The germline V gene has CDR1 MGHRA and CDR2 YSYEKL. The CDR3 runs to 15 residues. The CDR3 DNA reads TGCGCCAGCGGCCATACCGGGACAGGGGGATACGAGCAGTACTTC. It encodes CASGHTGTGGYEQYF.

In this sample, this clonotype turned up many times. The chain combines TRBV28 with TRBJ1-1, with no clear D. CDR1 is MDHEN and CDR2 is SYDVKM in the germline V gene. Trimming removed 3 bases from V and 1 base from J, with 6 bases in between. The CDR3 spans 13 residues. The CDR3 DNA is TGTGCCAGCAGTTTGTCAGAGAACACTGAAGCTTTCTTT. It translates to CASSLSENTEAFF.

This clonotype was detected ten times or more. The genes are TRBV6-1 and TRBJ1-2; D unresolved. The CDR3 runs 14 residues. In germline, CDR1 is MNHNS, CDR2 SASEGT. The V and J ends lost 5 bases and 1 base respectively, with 11 bases between them. The CDR3 DNA reads TGTGCCAGCAGTTACGCGGAGGTTAACTATGGCTACACCTTC. This codes for CASSYAEVNYGYTF.

This clonotype was recorded many times. The chain combines TRBV18 with TRBJ1-3; D unclear. Trimming cost V 5 bases and J 3 bases, with 8 bases left between them. Germline V lookup: CDR1 KGHSH, CDR2 LQKENI. The CDR3 is 13 amino acids. CDR3 in DNA: TGTGCCAGCTCATCGGACGTTGGAAACACCATATATTTT. Its protein product is CASSSDVGNTIYF.

Regarding this clonotype: A clone one base away is much larger, so this may be a read error. Lacking the conserved final phenylalanine or tryptophan, this CDR3 likely reflects a read error. The genes are TRBV20-1 and TRBJ1-2, with a possible D match to TRBD1 (5 bases). The V gene lost 4 bases and the J gene lost 0 bases, with 15 bases spanning the gap. Germline V gene data show CDR1 as DFQATT and CDR2 as SNEGSKA (reference sequence). This CDR3 has 15 residues. CDR3: CSATPPATANYGYTL. The CDR3 region has the DNA TGCAGTGCTACCCCCCCCGCGACAGCTAACTATGGCTACACCCTC.

This clonotype appeared many times. This chain joins TRBV18 and TRBJ1-1; no firm D call. This CDR3 contains 13 residues. Germline V gives CDR1 KGHSH, CDR2 LQKENI. V was cut by 3 bases and J by 3 bases, with 8 bases left in between. In nucleotides, the CDR3 is TGTGCCAGCTCACCTCTTTCGGACACTGAAGCTTTCTTT. Residues: CASSPLSDTEAFF.

Note on this clonotype: A clone one base away is much larger, so this may be a read error. The V gene is TRBV10-3, the J gene TRBJ1-5, with a tentative D call TRBD1 (6 bases). The CDR3 has 12 residues. The germline V gene encodes CDR1 ENHRY and CDR2 SYGVKD. V was clipped by 9 bases and J by 11 bases, with 17 bases between them. The CDR3 sequence: CAIEAGGGAQHF. CDR3 coding DNA: TGTGCCATTGAGGCTGGAGGGGGAGCCCAGCATTTT.

This clonotype was recorded only once. This clone may be a read error of a much larger clone one base away. This chain uses TRBV7-8 with TRBJ1-2, with 9 bases lining up with TRBD1. The CDR3 sequence is 13 residues long. Germline CDR1 and CDR2: SGHVS and FQNEAQ. The V and J ends lost 9 bases and 8 bases, in that order; junction bases with no gene match: 10. CDR3 sequence reads: CARISWTGDGYTF. Here the CDR3 DNA reads TGTGCCAGAATCTCATGGACAGGGGACGGCTACACCTTC.

This clonotype was seen at least ten times. The chain joins TRBV7-9 to TRBJ2-3; D is undetermined. V lost 1 base to trimming and J lost 2 bases, with 10 bases between them. Germline-derived CDR1 and CDR2 are SEHNR and FQNEAQ (reference sequence). This CDR3 is built from 15 residues. CDR3 in DNA: TGTGCCAGCAGCTTAGTTGTGCTTGACACAGATACGCAGTATTTT. Encoded protein: CASSLVVLDTDTQYF.

This clonotype was detected ten times or more. V usage is TRBV28 and J usage is TRBJ1-1; 7 bases are shared with TRBD1. Per germline, CDR1 MDHEN and CDR2 SYDVKM. The J segment lost 3 bases and the V segment lost 6 bases, leaving 7 bases of the junction unmatched. There are 14 residues in the CDR3. CDR3 protein: CASSLPGGYTEAFF. CDR3 in DNA: TGTGCCAGCAGCTTGCCAGGGGGGTACACTGAAGCTTTCTTT.

This clonotype was found a few times. The chain employs TRBV3-1 and TRBJ1-1; weak D call: TRBD1 (5 bases). Germline CDR1 and CDR2: LGHDT and YNNKEL (reference sequence). Between the trimmed V and J ends, which lost 1 base and 3 bases, there was a span of 12 bases. This CDR3 is 15 amino acids long. Written as DNA, the CDR3 is TGTGCCAGCAGCCAAGCGGACGGGGGGGACACTGAAGCTTTCTTT. Residues: CASSQADGGDTEAFF.